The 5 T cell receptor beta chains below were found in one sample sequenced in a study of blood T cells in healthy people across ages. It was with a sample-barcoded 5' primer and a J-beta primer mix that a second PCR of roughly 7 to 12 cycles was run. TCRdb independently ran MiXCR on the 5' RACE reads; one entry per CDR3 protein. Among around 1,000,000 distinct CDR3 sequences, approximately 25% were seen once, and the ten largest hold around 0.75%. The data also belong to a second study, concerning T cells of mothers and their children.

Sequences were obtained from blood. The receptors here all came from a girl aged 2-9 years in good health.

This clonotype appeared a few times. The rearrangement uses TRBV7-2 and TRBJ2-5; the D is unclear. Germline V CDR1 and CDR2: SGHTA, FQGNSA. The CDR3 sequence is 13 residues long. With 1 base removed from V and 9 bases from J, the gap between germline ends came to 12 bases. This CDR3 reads CASSLDWSGAQYF. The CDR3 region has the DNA TGTGCCAGCAGCTTAGATTGGAGTGGGGCCCAGTACTTC. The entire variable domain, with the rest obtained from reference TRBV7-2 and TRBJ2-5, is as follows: GAGVSQSPSNKVTEKGKDVELRCDPISGHTALYWYRQSLGQGLEFLIYFQGNSAPDKSGLPSDRFSAERTGGSVSTLTIQRTQQEDSAVYLCASSLDWSGAQYFGPGTRLLVL.

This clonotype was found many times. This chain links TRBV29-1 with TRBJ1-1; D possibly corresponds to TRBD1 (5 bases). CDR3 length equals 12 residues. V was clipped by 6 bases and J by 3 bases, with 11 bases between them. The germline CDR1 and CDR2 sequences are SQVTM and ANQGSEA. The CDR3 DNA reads TGCAGCGTCCGACAAGGGGACACTGAAGCTTTCTTT. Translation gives CSVRQGDTEAFF.

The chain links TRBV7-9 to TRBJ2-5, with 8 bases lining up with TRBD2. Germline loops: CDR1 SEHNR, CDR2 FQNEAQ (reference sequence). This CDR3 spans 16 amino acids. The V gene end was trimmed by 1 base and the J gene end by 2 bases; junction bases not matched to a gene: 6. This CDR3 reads CASSLGLAMRQETQYF. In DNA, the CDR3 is TGTGCCAGCAGCTTAGGACTAGCGATGAGACAAGAGACCCAGTACTTC.

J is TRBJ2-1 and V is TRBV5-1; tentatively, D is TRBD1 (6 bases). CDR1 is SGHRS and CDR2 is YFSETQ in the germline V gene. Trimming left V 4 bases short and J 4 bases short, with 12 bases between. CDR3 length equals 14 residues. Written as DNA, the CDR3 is TGCGCCAGCAGCCGAGACAGGCTATACAATGAGCAGTTCTTC. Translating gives CASSRDRLYNEQFF.

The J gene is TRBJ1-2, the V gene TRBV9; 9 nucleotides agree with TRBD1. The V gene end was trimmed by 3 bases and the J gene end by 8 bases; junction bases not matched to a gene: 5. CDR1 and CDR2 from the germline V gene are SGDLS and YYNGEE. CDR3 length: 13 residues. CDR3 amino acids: CASSEGQGLGYTF. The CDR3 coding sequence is TGTGCCAGCAGCGAGGGACAGGGATTAGGCTACACCTTC.